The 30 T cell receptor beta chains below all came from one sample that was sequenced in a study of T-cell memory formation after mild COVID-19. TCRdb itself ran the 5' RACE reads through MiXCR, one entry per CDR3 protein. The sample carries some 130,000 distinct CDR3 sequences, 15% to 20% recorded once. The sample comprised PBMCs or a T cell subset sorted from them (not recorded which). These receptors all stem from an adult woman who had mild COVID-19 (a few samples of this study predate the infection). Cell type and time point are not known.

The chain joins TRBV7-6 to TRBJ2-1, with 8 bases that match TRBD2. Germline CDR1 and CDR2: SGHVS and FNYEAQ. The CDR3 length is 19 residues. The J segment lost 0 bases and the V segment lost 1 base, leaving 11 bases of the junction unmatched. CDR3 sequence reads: CASSLVGLAGRSSYNEQFF. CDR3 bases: TGTGCCAGCAGCTTAGTGGGGCTAGCGGGCCGGAGCTCCTACAATGAGCAGTTCTTC.

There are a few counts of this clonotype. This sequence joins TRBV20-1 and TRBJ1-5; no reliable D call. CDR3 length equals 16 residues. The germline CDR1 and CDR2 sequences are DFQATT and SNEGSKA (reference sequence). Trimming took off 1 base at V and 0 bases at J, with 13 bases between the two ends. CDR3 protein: CSARARGRDSNQPQHF. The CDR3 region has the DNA TGCAGTGCTAGAGCCCGAGGGAGGGATAGCAATCAGCCCCAGCATTTT.

In nucleotides, the CDR3 is TGCGCCAGCAGCCAAGGGATTACCTTCGGGGCAGATACGCAGTATTTT. Amino acids: CASSQGITFGADTQYF. The chain carries TRBV4-3 and TRBJ2-3, with D possibly matching TRBD2 (5 bases). With 1 base removed from V and 4 bases from J, the gap between germline ends came to 15 bases. CDR3 length equals 16 residues. CDR1 and CDR2 from the germline V gene are LGHNA and YSLEER.

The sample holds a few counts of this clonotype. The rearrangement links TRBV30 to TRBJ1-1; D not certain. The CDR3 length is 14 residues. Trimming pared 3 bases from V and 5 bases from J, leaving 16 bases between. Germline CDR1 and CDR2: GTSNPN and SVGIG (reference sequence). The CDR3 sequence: CAWSGRISGTEAFF. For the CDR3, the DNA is TGTGCCTGGAGCGGACGGATATCTGGAACTGAAGCTTTCTTT.

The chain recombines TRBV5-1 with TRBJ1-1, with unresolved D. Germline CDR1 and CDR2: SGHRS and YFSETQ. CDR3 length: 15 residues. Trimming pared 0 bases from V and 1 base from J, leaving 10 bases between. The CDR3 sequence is CASSLVPGANTEAFF. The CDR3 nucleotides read TGCGCCAGCAGCTTGGTTCCAGGAGCGAACACTGAAGCTTTCTTT.

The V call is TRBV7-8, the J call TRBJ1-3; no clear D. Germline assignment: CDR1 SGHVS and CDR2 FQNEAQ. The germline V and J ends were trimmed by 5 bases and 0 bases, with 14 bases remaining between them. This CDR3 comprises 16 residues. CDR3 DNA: TGTGCCAGCAGCCAACGCGCTTCCACCTCTGGAAACACCATATATTTT. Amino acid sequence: CASSQRASTSGNTIYF.

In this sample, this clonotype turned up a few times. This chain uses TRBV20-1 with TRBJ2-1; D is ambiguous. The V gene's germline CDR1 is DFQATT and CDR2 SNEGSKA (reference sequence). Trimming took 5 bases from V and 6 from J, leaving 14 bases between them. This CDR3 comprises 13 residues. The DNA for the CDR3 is TGCAGTGCTCACCACACCGGAGCCAATGAGCAGTTCTTC. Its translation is CSAHHTGANEQFF.

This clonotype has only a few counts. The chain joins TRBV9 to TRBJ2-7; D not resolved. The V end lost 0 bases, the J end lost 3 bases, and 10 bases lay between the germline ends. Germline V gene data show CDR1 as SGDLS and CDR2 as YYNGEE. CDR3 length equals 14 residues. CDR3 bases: TGTGCCAGCAGCGTAGAAGACCTTAGCTACGAGCAGTACTTC. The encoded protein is CASSVEDLSYEQYF.

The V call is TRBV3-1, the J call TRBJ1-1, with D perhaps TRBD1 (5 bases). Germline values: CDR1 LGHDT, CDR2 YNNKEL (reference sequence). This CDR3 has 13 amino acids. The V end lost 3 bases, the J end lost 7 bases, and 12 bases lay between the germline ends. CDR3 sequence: CASSHAPGREAFF. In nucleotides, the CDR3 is TGTGCCAGCAGCCATGCACCGGGACGTGAAGCTTTCTTT.

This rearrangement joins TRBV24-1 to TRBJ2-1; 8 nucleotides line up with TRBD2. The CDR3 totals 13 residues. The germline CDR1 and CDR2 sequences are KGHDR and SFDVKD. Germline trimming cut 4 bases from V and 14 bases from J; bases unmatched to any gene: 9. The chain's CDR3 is CATSEGPRGLEFF. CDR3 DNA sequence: TGTGCCACCAGTGAGGGTCCCCGGGGACTAGAGTTCTTC.

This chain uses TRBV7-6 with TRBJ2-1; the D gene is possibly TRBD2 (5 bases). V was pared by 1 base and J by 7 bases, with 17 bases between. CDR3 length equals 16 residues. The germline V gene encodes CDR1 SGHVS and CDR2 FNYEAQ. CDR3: CASSLVEGLTENEQFF. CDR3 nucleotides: TGTGCCAGCAGCTTAGTTGAAGGACTCACAGAGAATGAGCAGTTCTTC.

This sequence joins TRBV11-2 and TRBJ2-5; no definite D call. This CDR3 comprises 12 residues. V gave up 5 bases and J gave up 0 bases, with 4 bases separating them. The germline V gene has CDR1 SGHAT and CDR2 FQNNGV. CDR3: CASSKYQETQYF. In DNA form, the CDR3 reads TGTGCCAGCAGCAAGTACCAAGAGACCCAGTACTTC. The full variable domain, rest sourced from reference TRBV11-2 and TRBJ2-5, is EAGVAQSPRYKIIEKRQSVAFWCNPISGHATLYWYQQILGQGPKLLIQFQNNGVVDDSQLPKDRFSAERLKGVDSTLKIQPAKLEDSAVYLCASSKYQETQYFGPGTRLLVL.

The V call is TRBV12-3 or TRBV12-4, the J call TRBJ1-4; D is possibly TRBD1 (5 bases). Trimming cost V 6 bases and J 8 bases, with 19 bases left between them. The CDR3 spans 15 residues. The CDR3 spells CASSLSGTVYEKLFF. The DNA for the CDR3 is TGTGCCAGCAGCCTCTCTGGGACGGTATACGAAAAACTGTTTTTT.

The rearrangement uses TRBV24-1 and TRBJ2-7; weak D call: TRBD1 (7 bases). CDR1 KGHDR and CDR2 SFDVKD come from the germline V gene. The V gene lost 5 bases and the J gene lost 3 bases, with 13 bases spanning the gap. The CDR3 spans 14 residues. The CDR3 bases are TGTGCCACCAGTGGCGGGACAGAGCTCTACGAGCAGTACTTC. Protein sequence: CATSGGTELYEQYF.

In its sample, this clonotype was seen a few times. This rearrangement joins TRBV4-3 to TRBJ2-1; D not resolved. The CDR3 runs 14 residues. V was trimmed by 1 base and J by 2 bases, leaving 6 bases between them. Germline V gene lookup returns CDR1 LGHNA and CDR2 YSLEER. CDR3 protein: CASSQVGPYNEQFF. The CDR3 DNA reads TGCGCCAGCAGCCAAGTCGGCCCCTACAATGAGCAGTTCTTC.

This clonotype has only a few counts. CDR3 in amino acids: CAWRWRRITGELFF. In DNA form, the CDR3 reads TGTGCCTGGAGATGGCGGCGTATCACCGGGGAGCTGTTTTTT. The chain links TRBV30 to TRBJ2-2; D uncertain. This CDR3 is built from 14 residues. V dropped 3 bases and J dropped 4 bases, with 12 bases sitting between them. CDR1 and CDR2 from the germline V gene are GTSNPN and SVGIG (reference sequence).

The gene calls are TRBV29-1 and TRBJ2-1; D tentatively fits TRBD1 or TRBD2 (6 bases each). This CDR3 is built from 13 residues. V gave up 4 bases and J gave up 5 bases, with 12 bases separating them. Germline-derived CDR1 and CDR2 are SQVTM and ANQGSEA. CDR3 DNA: TGCAGCGTTGCCAGGGGCGGGGACAATGAGCAGTTCTTC. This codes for CSVARGGDNEQFF.

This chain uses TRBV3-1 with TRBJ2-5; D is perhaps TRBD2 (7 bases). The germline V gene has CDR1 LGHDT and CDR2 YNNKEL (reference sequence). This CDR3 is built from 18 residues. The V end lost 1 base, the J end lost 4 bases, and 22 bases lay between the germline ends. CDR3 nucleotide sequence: TGTGCCAGCAGCCAAGGTTTCCGTAGGGGGGGCCGGCGAGAGACCCAGTACTTC. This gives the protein CASSQGFRRGGRRETQYF.

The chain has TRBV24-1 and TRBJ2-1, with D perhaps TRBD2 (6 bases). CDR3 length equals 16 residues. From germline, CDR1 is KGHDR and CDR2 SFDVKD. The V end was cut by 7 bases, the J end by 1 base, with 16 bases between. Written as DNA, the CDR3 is TGTGCCACCAGCGGACTGGGGGGAGAGTCCTACAATGAGCAGTTCTTC. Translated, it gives CATSGLGGESYNEQFF.

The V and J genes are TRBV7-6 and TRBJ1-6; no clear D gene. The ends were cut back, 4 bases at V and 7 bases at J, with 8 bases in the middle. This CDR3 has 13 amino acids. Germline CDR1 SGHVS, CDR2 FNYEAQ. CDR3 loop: CASSSGWNSPLHF. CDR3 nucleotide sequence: TGTGCCAGCAGCTCTGGGTGGAATTCACCCCTCCACTTT.

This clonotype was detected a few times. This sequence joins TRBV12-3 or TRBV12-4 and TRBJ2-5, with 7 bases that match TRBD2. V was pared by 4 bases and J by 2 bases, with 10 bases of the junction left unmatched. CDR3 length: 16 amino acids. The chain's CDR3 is CASSSTGAGDQETQYF. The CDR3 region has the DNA TGTGCCAGCAGTTCGACCGGGGCGGGAGATCAAGAGACCCAGTACTTC.

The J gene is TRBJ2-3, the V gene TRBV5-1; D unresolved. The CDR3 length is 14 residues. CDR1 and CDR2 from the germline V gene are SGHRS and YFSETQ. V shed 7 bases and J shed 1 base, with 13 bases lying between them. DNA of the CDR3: TGCGCCAGCGGAGAGTGGTGGGGCACAGATACGCAGTATTTT. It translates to CASGEWWGTDTQYF.

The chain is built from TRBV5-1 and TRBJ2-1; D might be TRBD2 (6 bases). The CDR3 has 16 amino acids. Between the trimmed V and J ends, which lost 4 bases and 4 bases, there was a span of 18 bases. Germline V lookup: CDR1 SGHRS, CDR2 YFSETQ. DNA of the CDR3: TGCGCCAGCAGCCAAAATGAACTAGCCGGGTACAATGAGCAGTTCTTC. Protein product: CASSQNELAGYNEQFF.

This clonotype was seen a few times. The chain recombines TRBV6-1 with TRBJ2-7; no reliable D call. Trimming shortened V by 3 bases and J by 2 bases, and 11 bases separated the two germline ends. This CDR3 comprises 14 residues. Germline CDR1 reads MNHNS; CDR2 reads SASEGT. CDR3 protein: CASSDIWDAYEQYF. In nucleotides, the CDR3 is TGTGCCAGCAGTGATATTTGGGATGCCTACGAGCAGTACTTC.

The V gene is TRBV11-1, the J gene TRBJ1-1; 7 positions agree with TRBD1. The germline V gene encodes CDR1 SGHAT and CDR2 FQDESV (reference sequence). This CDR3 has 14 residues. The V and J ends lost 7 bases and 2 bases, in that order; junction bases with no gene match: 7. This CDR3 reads CASTPGTDNTEAFF. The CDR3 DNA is TGTGCCAGCACGCCCGGGACAGATAACACTGAAGCTTTCTTT.

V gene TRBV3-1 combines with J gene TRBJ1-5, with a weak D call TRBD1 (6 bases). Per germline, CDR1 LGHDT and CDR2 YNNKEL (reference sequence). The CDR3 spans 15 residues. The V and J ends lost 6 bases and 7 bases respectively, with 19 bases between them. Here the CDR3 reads CASSRTTGSGQPQHF. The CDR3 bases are TGTGCCAGCAGTCGAACCACAGGGAGTGGCCAGCCCCAGCATTTT.

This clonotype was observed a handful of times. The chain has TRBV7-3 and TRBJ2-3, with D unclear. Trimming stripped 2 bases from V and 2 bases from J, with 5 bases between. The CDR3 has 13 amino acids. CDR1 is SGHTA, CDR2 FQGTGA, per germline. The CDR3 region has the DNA TGTGCCAGCAGCTTAGTCAACACAGATACGCAGTATTTT. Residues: CASSLVNTDTQYF.

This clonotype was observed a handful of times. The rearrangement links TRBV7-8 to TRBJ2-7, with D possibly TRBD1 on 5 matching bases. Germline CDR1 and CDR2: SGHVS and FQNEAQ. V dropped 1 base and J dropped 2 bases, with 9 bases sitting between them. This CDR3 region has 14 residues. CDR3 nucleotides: TGTGCCAGCAGCTTAGTTCAGGGTACCTACGAGCAGTACTTC. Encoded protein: CASSLVQGTYEQYF.

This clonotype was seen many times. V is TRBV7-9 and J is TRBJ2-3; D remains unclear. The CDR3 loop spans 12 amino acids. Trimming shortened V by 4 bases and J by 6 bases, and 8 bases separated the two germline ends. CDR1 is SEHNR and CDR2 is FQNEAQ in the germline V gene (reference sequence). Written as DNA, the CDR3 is TGTGCCAGCAGCTCGACTGCGGATACGCAGTATTTT. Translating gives CASSSTADTQYF. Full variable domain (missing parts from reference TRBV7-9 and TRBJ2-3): DTGVSQNPRHKITKRGQNVTFRCDPISEHNRLYWYRQTLGQGPEFLTYFQNEAQLEKSRLLSDRFSAERPKGSFSTLEIQRTEQGDSAMYLCASSSTADTQYFGPGTRLTVL.

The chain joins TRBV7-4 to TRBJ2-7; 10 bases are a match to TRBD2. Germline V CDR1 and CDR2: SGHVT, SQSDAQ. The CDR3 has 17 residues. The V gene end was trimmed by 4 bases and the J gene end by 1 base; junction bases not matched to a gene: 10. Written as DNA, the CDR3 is TGTGCCAGCAGCTCAACGGGGCTAGCGGGGGAATCCTACGAGCAGTACTTC. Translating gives CASSSTGLAGESYEQYF.